The 20 T cell receptor beta chains below come from one sample, sequenced in a study of metastatic and nonmetastatic thyroid tumors. All patients were untreated before thyroid surgery. TCRdb redid the clone calls on the PCR reads using MiXCR. The sample has approximately 20,000 clones; roughly 12% are singletons. Sequenced: blood. These receptors originate from a female donor with papillary thyroid cancer or a benign thyroid nodule (not recorded which). Some clones in this sample may be carry-over from other donors' samples.

There are many counts of this clone. The CDR3 nucleotides read TGTGCCAGCAGTTACAGGTCCGGGGACGTCGGAAAGACCCAGTACTTC. Amino acid sequence: CASSYRSGDVGKTQYF. The J gene is TRBJ2-5, the V gene TRBV6-2 or TRBV6-3; TRBD1 or TRBD2 may be the D gene (5 bases each). The germline gives CDR1 MNHEY, CDR2 SVGEGT. The CDR3 is 16 residues long. Trimming shortened V by 2 bases and J by 6 bases, and 19 bases separated the two germline ends.

This clone occurred many times. A much bigger clone sits one base away, suggesting this may be a read error. The chain has TRBV6-1 and TRBJ1-1; 8 nucleotides line up with TRBD1. There are 14 residues in the CDR3. The ends lost 6 bases at V and 8 bases at J; junction bases unmatched: 11. Germline CDR1 is MNHNS and CDR2 is SASEGT. The chain's CDR3 is CASRDHGQGGEAFF. The CDR3 DNA is TGTGCCAGCAGGGACCATGGACAGGGTGGGGAAGCTTTCTTT.

This clone occurred many times. The V gene is TRBV29-1, the J gene TRBJ1-2; TRBD1 is a possible D gene (5 bases). This CDR3 has 11 amino acids. The V end lost 5 bases, the J end lost 7 bases, and 11 bases lay between the germline ends. Per the germline V gene, CDR1 is SQVTM and CDR2 is ANQGSEA. Written as DNA, the CDR3 is TGCAGCGTTAAGAGGGGAGGTGGCTACACCTTC. This sequence encodes CSVKRGGGYTF. The whole variable domain, filled in from reference TRBV29-1 and TRBJ1-2, reads SAVISQKPSRDICQRGTSLTIQCQVDSQVTMMFWYRQQPGQSLTLIATANQGSEATYESGFVIDKFPISRPNLTFSTLTVSNMSPEDSSIYLCSVKRGGGYTFGSGTRLTVV.

Many counts were recorded for this clone. The chain recombines TRBV5-4 with TRBJ1-2; 10 nucleotides agree with TRBD1. There are 15 residues in the CDR3. V shed 4 bases and J 2 bases; nucleotides not matched to a gene: 5. The germline V gene has CDR1 SGHNT and CDR2 YYREEE (reference sequence). The CDR3 region has the DNA TGTGCCAGCAGCCCCGGGACAGGGGCGAACTATGGCTACACCTTC. It yields the protein CASSPGTGANYGYTF.

Relative to its sample, this clone is medium-sized. The germline gene is not matched at one end of the junction; a read error may be the cause. J is TRBJ1-3 and V is TRBV14; TRBD1 might be the D (5 bases). The germline V gene has CDR1 SGHDN and CDR2 FVKESK. This CDR3 spans 12 amino acids. The CDR3 DNA reads as TGTGCCAGCAGCCAAGAAAGACCGGGACTCAATTTT. Its protein is CASSQERPGLNF.

This clone counts as medium-sized. The V and J genes are TRBV6-2 or TRBV6-3 and TRBJ1-6; D is possibly TRBD1 (6 bases). The CDR3 is 14 amino acids. Germline lookup yields CDR1 MNHEY and CDR2 SVGEGT. V was cut by 6 bases and J by 6 bases, with 12 bases left in between. The CDR3 DNA is TGTGCCAGCAGATCGACAGGCCTTAATTCACCCCTCCACTTT. Translating it yields CASRSTGLNSPLHF.

This clone turned up a few times. The chain carries TRBV27 and TRBJ2-3; 8 nucleotides match TRBD2. Germline CDR1 MNHEY, CDR2 SMNVEV (reference sequence). The CDR3 sequence is 18 residues long. Trimming cost V 8 bases and J 0 bases; bases outside gene matches: 16. The CDR3 DNA sequence: TGTGCCAGCGCTCCGGGACTAGTTGGGGCCCTCAGCACAGATACGCAGTATTTT. It is translated as CASAPGLVGALSTDTQYF.

Many counts were recorded for this clone. The chain carries TRBV6-4 and TRBJ2-7, with 16 bases identical to TRBD2. Trimming took 0 bases from V and 5 from J; bases not matched to a gene: 10. Germline loops: CDR1 MRHNA, CDR2 SNTAGT. This CDR3 contains 19 residues. The CDR3 coding sequence is TGTGCCAGCAGTGACTCCAGCCCGGGACTAGCGGGGGGGCAAGACGAGCAGTACTTC. It yields the protein CASSDSSPGLAGGQDEQYF.

This clone appeared many times. The J gene is TRBJ1-1, the V gene TRBV11-2; 8 bases match TRBD1. The ends lost 6 bases at V and 4 bases at J; junction bases unmatched: 10. This CDR3 has 15 residues. The germline V gene encodes CDR1 SGHAT and CDR2 FQNNGV. Here the CDR3 reads CASRPSGGWATEAFF. Here the CDR3 DNA reads TGTGCCAGCAGGCCCTCAGGGGGCTGGGCCACTGAAGCTTTCTTT.

There are many counts of this clone. The chain has TRBV5-5 and TRBJ1-5, with D possibly matching TRBD1 (5 bases). Germline V CDR1 and CDR2: SGHKS, YYEKEE (reference sequence). This CDR3 contains 14 residues. V was shortened by 0 bases and J by 9 bases, with 13 bases between the two germline ends. CDR3: CASSLDTGRVPQHF. The CDR3 DNA is TGTGCCAGCAGCTTGGATACGGGGCGGGTGCCCCAGCATTTT.

This clone was picked up a small number of times. The chain carries TRBV12-3 or TRBV12-4 and TRBJ1-1, with a tentative D call TRBD1 (5 bases). The ends were cut back, 8 bases at V and 1 base at J, with 11 bases in the middle. This CDR3 is built from 13 residues. The CDR3 DNA reads TGTGCCAGCGGATTAACAGGGAACACTGAAGCTTTCTTT. Translation gives CASGLTGNTEAFF.

This clone was counted at least ten times. The rearrangement joins TRBV30 to TRBJ2-6; D possibly corresponds to TRBD1 (6 bases). The V end was cut by 3 bases, the J end by 2 bases, with 14 bases between. The germline gives CDR1 GTSNPN, CDR2 SVGIG (reference sequence). The CDR3 has 16 residues. CDR3 sequence: CAWSVYRDAGANVLTF. DNA for the CDR3: TGTGCCTGGAGCGTCTACAGGGACGCTGGGGCCAACGTCCTGACTTTC.

In this sample, this clone turned up many times. The chain uses TRBV5-6 and TRBJ2-1; D not certain. Trimming took 1 base from V and 4 from J, leaving 0 bases between them. The germline gives CDR1 SGHDT, CDR2 YYEEEE. This CDR3 is built from 11 residues. The CDR3 loop is CASSLYNEQFF. In nucleotides, the CDR3 is TGTGCCAGCAGCTTGTACAATGAGCAGTTCTTC.

As for this clone: This clone may be a read error of a much larger clone one base away. At the DNA level, this CDR3 is encoded by other sequences in the same sample as well. The genes are TRBV20-1 and TRBJ2-5; TRBD1 might be the D (6 bases). The CDR3 has 13 amino acids. Trimming left V 5 bases short and J 4 bases short, with 14 bases between. The germline V gene encodes CDR1 DFQATT and CDR2 SNEGSKA (reference sequence). CDR3 bases: TGCAGTGCTGACAGTGGGGGCGGAGAGACCCAGTACTTC. As protein: CSADSGGGETQYF.

This clone was counted ten times or more. The CDR3, as DNA: TGCGCCAGCAGCCCCCTCGGCTATAGCACAGATACGCAGTATTTT. It is translated as CASSPLGYSTDTQYF. The chain links TRBV5-1 to TRBJ2-3; D gene uncertain. The CDR3 consists of 15 residues. V was trimmed by 4 bases and J by 0 bases, leaving 12 bases between them. Germline values: CDR1 SGHRS, CDR2 YFSETQ.

CDR3 region: CAISIRTGKESTYEQYF. In DNA form, the CDR3 reads TGTGCCATCAGCATTAGGACAGGGAAAGAATCCACCTACGAGCAGTACTTC. The chain uses TRBV10-3 and TRBJ2-7; 8 bases agree with TRBD1. Germline V lookup: CDR1 ENHRY, CDR2 SYGVKD. Trimming at V came to 6 bases and at J to 2 bases, leaving 15 bases not matched to a gene. The CDR3 spans 17 residues.

This clone was seen many times. The gene calls are TRBV6-1 and TRBJ1-1; the match to TRBD1 covers 7 bases. The germline V gene encodes CDR1 MNHNS and CDR2 SASEGT. The CDR3 is made up of 14 amino acids. The V and J ends lost 6 bases and 4 bases, in that order; junction bases with no gene match: 8. The CDR3: CASSRRQGSTEAFF. CDR3 DNA: TGTGCCAGCAGCCGACGACAGGGCAGCACTGAAGCTTTCTTT.

In this sample, this clone is medium-sized. V and J are TRBV10-3 and TRBJ2-3; D might be TRBD2 (7 bases). The germline CDR1 and CDR2 sequences are ENHRY and SYGVKD. V was clipped by 0 bases and J by 5 bases, with 15 bases between them. The CDR3 consists of 16 residues. The CDR3 loop reads CAISESAGRGGDTQYF. Written as DNA, the CDR3 is TGTGCCATCAGTGAGTCGGCGGGGAGGGGGGGAGATACGCAGTATTTT.

Ten or more counts support this clone. The CDR3 reads CASRETYGGPNTEAFF. The CDR3 DNA reads as TGTGCCAGCAGGGAGACCTACGGGGGGCCGAACACTGAAGCTTTCTTT. This rearrangement joins TRBV6-1 to TRBJ1-1; TRBD1 might be the D (6 bases). V was cut by 6 bases and J by 1 base, with 18 bases left in between. In germline, CDR1 is MNHNS, CDR2 SASEGT. The CDR3 runs to 16 residues.

On this clone: One end of the junction fails to match germline, which may point to a read error. The chain combines TRBV2 with TRBJ2-2; a weak D match, TRBD1 (5 bases). Per germline, CDR1 SNHLY and CDR2 FYNNEI. The CDR3 is 16 residues long. The CDR3 nucleotides read TGTTCCAGCAGGGCTGGACGACTTACGAACACCGGGGAGCTGTTTTTT. It is translated as CSSRAGRLTNTGELFF.